Listed below are T cell receptor beta chains from one sample, sequenced in a study of blood T cell repertoires in COVID-19. Clones were sequenced by immunoSEQ multiplex PCR, and TCRdb holds only the in-frame ones, with some missing. In the table there are approximately 250,000 clones, more than 75% of which are singletons. The sequenced material came from PBMCs or T cells enriched from blood (not recorded which). All receptors come from a woman in her fifties or sixties in a cohort exposed to, infected with or recovered from COVID-19 (not recorded which). Both conserved end residues are part of each CDR3. The order of the fields is J gene, D gene, V gene, clone size, CDR3 protein, CDR3 DNA. The D gene is left open where the match is weak. Rows give clone size only sometimes, using once, few, many, or a class for an expanded clone.

j_call: TRBJ2-2; d_call: TRBD1; v_call: TRBV7-3; clone_size: -; cdr3_aa: CASSPSTGYGGELFF; cdr3_nt: TGTGCCAGCAGCCCCTCGACAGGGTACGGCGGGGAGCTGTTTTTT
j_call: TRBJ1-4; d_call: -; v_call: TRBV7-9; clone_size: -; cdr3_aa: CASSLIGGGGEKLFF; cdr3_nt: TGTGCCAGCAGCTTAATCGGGGGAGGCGGTGAAAAACTGTTTTTT
j_call: TRBJ2-5; d_call: -; v_call: TRBV28; clone_size: -; cdr3_aa: CASSLEGVRRETQYF; cdr3_nt: TGTGCCAGCAGTTTGGAAGGGGTCCGTCGGGAGACCCAGTACTTC
j_call: TRBJ2-2; d_call: -; v_call: TRBV19; clone_size: -; cdr3_aa: CASSRSGGGTGELFF; cdr3_nt: TGTGCCAGTAGCAGATCAGGTGGAGGCACCGGGGAGCTGTTTTTT
j_call: TRBJ2-2; d_call: TRBD2; v_call: TRBV3-1/TRBV3-2; clone_size: -; cdr3_aa: CASSGSGQNTGELFF; cdr3_nt: TGTGCCAGCAGCGGTAGCGGGCAAAACACCGGGGAGCTGTTTTTT
j_call: TRBJ2-1; d_call: TRBD2; v_call: TRBV24-1; clone_size: -; cdr3_aa: CATSDLVGGSYNEQFF; cdr3_nt: TGTGCCACCAGTGATTTAGTGGGAGGGTCCTACAATGAGCAGTTCTTC
j_call: TRBJ1-5; d_call: -; v_call: TRBV7-2; clone_size: -; cdr3_aa: CASSLGPRQPQHF; cdr3_nt: TGTGCCAGCAGCCTGGGGCCTCGACAGCCCCAGCATTTT
j_call: TRBJ1-5; d_call: TRBD1; v_call: TRBV24-1; clone_size: -; cdr3_aa: CATSDTGTGYSNQPQHF; cdr3_nt: TGTGCCACCAGTGATACCGGGACAGGGTATAGCAATCAGCCCCAGCATTTT
j_call: TRBJ1-5; d_call: TRBD1; v_call: TRBV29-1; clone_size: -; cdr3_aa: CIEGFGQGRENSNQPQHF; cdr3_nt: TGCATCGAAGGCTTCGGACAGGGACGCGAGAATAGCAATCAGCCCCAGCATTTT
j_call: TRBJ2-1; d_call: TRBD2; v_call: TRBV5-1; clone_size: -; cdr3_aa: CASSFSGRRHNEQFF; cdr3_nt: TGCGCCAGCAGCTTTAGCGGGAGGAGGCACAATGAGCAGTTCTTC
j_call: TRBJ1-1; d_call: -; v_call: TRBV5-4; clone_size: -; cdr3_aa: CASSLRGTNTEAFF; cdr3_nt: TGTGCCAGCAGCTTACGGGGGACGAACACTGAAGCTTTCTTT
j_call: TRBJ2-1; d_call: -; v_call: TRBV18; clone_size: -; cdr3_aa: CASSPAGERNEQFF; cdr3_nt: TGTGCCAGCTCACCAGCAGGGGAAAGAAATGAGCAGTTCTTC
j_call: TRBJ1-2; d_call: -; v_call: TRBV7-2; clone_size: -; cdr3_aa: CASSSFTVNYGYTF; cdr3_nt: TGTGCCAGCAGCTCCTTTACAGTGAACTATGGCTACACCTTC
j_call: TRBJ1-1; d_call: -; v_call: TRBV18; clone_size: once; cdr3_aa: CASSPRGRDMNTEAFF; cdr3_nt: TGTGCCAGCTCACCAAGGGGCAGGGACATGAACACTGAAGCTTTCTTT
j_call: TRBJ2-7; d_call: -; v_call: TRBV21-1; clone_size: -; cdr3_aa: CASSENRGRYEQYF; cdr3_nt: TGTGCCAGCAGCGAGAACAGGGGGCGTTACGAGCAGTACTTC
j_call: TRBJ1-6; d_call: TRBD1; v_call: TRBV5-1; clone_size: -; cdr3_aa: CASSSGGAGSPLHF; cdr3_nt: TGCGCCAGCAGCTCAGGGGGCGCAGGGTCACCCCTCCACTTT
j_call: TRBJ2-7; d_call: TRBD2; v_call: TRBV15; clone_size: once; cdr3_aa: CATSGGGSSYEQYF; cdr3_nt: TGTGCCACCAGCGGCGGGGGAAGCTCCTACGAGCAGTACTTC
j_call: TRBJ2-7; d_call: TRBD1; v_call: TRBV19; clone_size: -; cdr3_aa: CASSRTGSSYEQYF; cdr3_nt: TGTGCCAGTAGCCGGACAGGTAGCTCCTACGAGCAGTACTTC
j_call: TRBJ2-1; d_call: TRBD2; v_call: TRBV4-3; clone_size: -; cdr3_aa: CASSQDTTGGGNEQFF; cdr3_nt: TGCGCCAGCAGCCAAGATACCACGGGAGGGGGCAATGAGCAGTTCTTC
j_call: TRBJ2-1; d_call: TRBD1; v_call: TRBV7-9; clone_size: -; cdr3_aa: CASSSRGSSYNEQFF; cdr3_nt: TGTGCCAGCAGCTCCAGGGGGAGCTCCTACAATGAGCAGTTCTTC
j_call: TRBJ1-3; d_call: -; v_call: TRBV5-1; clone_size: -; cdr3_aa: CASSFNGASGNTIYF; cdr3_nt: TGCGCCAGCAGCTTCAACGGTGCCTCTGGAAACACCATATATTTT
j_call: TRBJ1-3; d_call: TRBD1; v_call: TRBV6-5; clone_size: -; cdr3_aa: CASSLRGQTSGNTIYF; cdr3_nt: TGTGCCAGCAGTTTACGGGGACAGACCTCTGGAAACACCATATATTTT
j_call: TRBJ1-5; d_call: TRBD1; v_call: TRBV6-2/TRBV6-3; clone_size: -; cdr3_aa: CASSYSLAMTGAGGNQPQHF; cdr3_nt: TGTGCCAGCAGTTACTCGCTTGCAATGACAGGGGCGGGGGGCAATCAGCCCCAGCATTTT
j_call: TRBJ2-7; d_call: -; v_call: TRBV5-6; clone_size: -; cdr3_aa: CASSLNPTDYEQYF; cdr3_nt: TGTGCCAGCAGCTTGAACCCGACAGACTACGAGCAGTACTTC
j_call: TRBJ2-5; d_call: TRBD2; v_call: TRBV3-1/TRBV3-2; clone_size: few; cdr3_aa: CASSQDRPGGVETQYF; cdr3_nt: TGTGCCAGCAGCCAAGATCGACCGGGAGGGGTAGAGACCCAGTACTTC
j_call: TRBJ2-2; d_call: TRBD1; v_call: TRBV7-9; clone_size: -; cdr3_aa: CASSRTGTGELFF; cdr3_nt: TGTGCCAGCAGCCGGACAGGCACCGGGGAGCTGTTTTTT
j_call: TRBJ2-7; d_call: -; v_call: TRBV3-1/TRBV3-2; clone_size: once; cdr3_aa: CASSQQTYEQYF; cdr3_nt: TGTGCCAGCAGCCAACAAACCTACGAGCAGTACTTC
j_call: TRBJ2-7; d_call: TRBD2; v_call: TRBV5-8; clone_size: -; cdr3_aa: CASSRRLLAGSYEQYF; cdr3_nt: TGTGCCAGCAGCCGACGGTTACTAGCGGGAAGCTACGAGCAGTACTTC
j_call: TRBJ2-7; d_call: -; v_call: TRBV19; clone_size: -; cdr3_aa: CASSIRGRRYEQYF; cdr3_nt: TGTGCCAGTAGTATCCGGGGGAGGAGGTACGAGCAGTACTTC
j_call: TRBJ1-3; d_call: -; v_call: TRBV27; clone_size: -; cdr3_aa: CASSSGAGNTIYF; cdr3_nt: TGTGCCAGCAGTAGCGGGGCTGGAAACACCATATATTTT
j_call: TRBJ2-5; d_call: TRBD2; v_call: TRBV7-9; clone_size: -; cdr3_aa: CASSPRDSSGETQYF; cdr3_nt: TGTGCCAGCAGCCCCCGGGACTCTAGCGGGGAGACCCAGTACTTC
j_call: TRBJ1-5; d_call: -; v_call: TRBV20-1; clone_size: -; cdr3_aa: CSASSGGNQPQHF; cdr3_nt: TGCAGTGCTAGTTCCGGGGGTAATCAGCCCCAGCATTTT
j_call: TRBJ1-1; d_call: -; v_call: TRBV28; clone_size: -; cdr3_aa: CASSAAQSNTEAFF; cdr3_nt: TGTGCCAGCAGTGCCGCACAGAGCAACACTGAAGCTTTCTTT
j_call: TRBJ2-7; d_call: -; v_call: TRBV18; clone_size: -; cdr3_aa: CASSPPSKEGYEQYF; cdr3_nt: TGTGCCAGCTCACCACCTTCTAAGGAGGGGTACGAGCAGTACTTC
j_call: TRBJ1-1; d_call: -; v_call: TRBV28; clone_size: -; cdr3_aa: CASRGGVDTEAFF; cdr3_nt: TGTGCCAGCAGGGGGGGGGTAGACACTGAAGCTTTCTTT
j_call: TRBJ2-3; d_call: TRBD2; v_call: TRBV30; clone_size: -; cdr3_aa: CAWKAGGGDTQYF; cdr3_nt: TGTGCCTGGAAAGCGGGGGGGGGAGATACGCAGTATTTT
j_call: TRBJ2-3; d_call: -; v_call: TRBV28; clone_size: -; cdr3_aa: CASSNSDTQYF; cdr3_nt: TGTGCCAGCAGCAACTCCGATACGCAGTATTTT
j_call: TRBJ1-4; d_call: TRBD1; v_call: TRBV4-2; clone_size: -; cdr3_aa: CASSLREGDRDEKLFF; cdr3_nt: TGTGCCAGCAGCCTCAGAGAAGGGGACAGGGATGAAAAACTGTTTTTT
j_call: TRBJ2-1; d_call: TRBD2; v_call: TRBV3-1/TRBV3-2; clone_size: -; cdr3_aa: CASSLGLAGGHEQFF; cdr3_nt: TGTGCCAGCAGCCTCGGACTAGCGGGAGGTCATGAGCAGTTCTTC
j_call: TRBJ1-1; d_call: TRBD1; v_call: TRBV5-5; clone_size: -; cdr3_aa: CASSPRPGQGRTEAFF; cdr3_nt: TGTGCCAGCAGCCCCAGACCGGGACAGGGGCGGACTGAAGCTTTCTTT
j_call: TRBJ1-4; d_call: -; v_call: TRBV30; clone_size: -; cdr3_aa: CAWSVGAGNEKLFF; cdr3_nt: TGTGCCTGGAGTGTAGGGGCCGGCAATGAAAAACTGTTTTTT
j_call: TRBJ2-3; d_call: TRBD2; v_call: TRBV15; clone_size: -; cdr3_aa: CATSRGWGGSTDTQYF; cdr3_nt: TGTGCCACCAGCAGAGGCTGGGGGGGTTCCACAGATACGCAGTATTTT
j_call: TRBJ1-3; d_call: -; v_call: TRBV7-2; clone_size: -; cdr3_aa: CASSLALSGNTIYF; cdr3_nt: TGTGCCAGCAGCTTAGCCCTCTCTGGAAACACCATATATTTT
j_call: TRBJ1-1; d_call: TRBD1; v_call: TRBV7-9; clone_size: -; cdr3_aa: CASSLGTGVGGTEAFF; cdr3_nt: TGTGCCAGCAGCTTAGGCACAGGGGTAGGAGGCACTGAAGCTTTCTTT
j_call: TRBJ1-2; d_call: -; v_call: TRBV24-1; clone_size: -; cdr3_aa: CATSDSRDSLRPYGYTF; cdr3_nt: TGTGCCACCAGTGATTCGAGAGACAGCCTAAGGCCCTATGGCTACACCTTC
j_call: TRBJ1-1; d_call: -; v_call: TRBV6-2/TRBV6-3; clone_size: -; cdr3_aa: CASSYSTQRVGRSNTEAFF; cdr3_nt: TGTGCCAGCAGTTACTCTACACAGAGGGTCGGAAGATCGAACACTGAAGCTTTCTTT
j_call: TRBJ1-1; d_call: -; v_call: TRBV10-2; clone_size: -; cdr3_aa: CASSEGAGLARPAQAFF; cdr3_nt: TGCGCCAGCAGTGAGGGAGCAGGGTTGGCACGCCCCGCTCAAGCTTTCTTT
j_call: TRBJ1-2; d_call: -; v_call: TRBV6-5; clone_size: -; cdr3_aa: CASSLRNQGIYGYTF; cdr3_nt: TGTGCCAGCAGCCTTCGAAACCAGGGAATCTATGGCTACACCTTC
j_call: TRBJ2-7; d_call: TRBD2; v_call: TRBV4-2; clone_size: -; cdr3_aa: CASSQEREAYYEQYF; cdr3_nt: TGTGCCAGCAGCCAAGAGCGGGAGGCTTACTACGAGCAGTACTTC